This T cell receptor beta chain comes out of a study of CD8+ T cells in alopecia areata. For the study at large: Treated patients were given 5 to 10 mg oral tofacitinib twice daily.

Sequencing relied on a cDNA template that was reverse transcribed from extracted RNA. Libraries were prepared by immunoSEQ multiplex PCR; TCRdb keeps only in-frame clonotypes and omits some of them. The sample holds more than 200,000 clones, about 68% seen once. Points from the study as a whole: Lesional scalp displayed greater clonality than normal scalp, most notably in alopecia totalis/universalis.

This CDR3 is 13 amino acids long. Germline V gene sequence: CDR1 GTSNPN, CDR2 SVGIG (reference sequence). Trimming took off 0 bases at V and 7 bases at J, with 12 bases between the two ends. A remark on this clone: The antigen is not known.

The origin of this receptor is a human donor with alopecia areata. The material sequenced was CD4+ T cells sorted from blood, taken at week 0. This chain joins TRBV30 and TRBJ1-1; tentatively, D is TRBD1 (5 bases). The CDR3 DNA reads TGTGCCTGGAGTGTACAACAGGCCTTTGAAGCTTTCTTT. It translates to CAWSVQQAFEAFF.